The rows below give T cell receptor beta chains drawn from one sample of a study of OX40 agonist ivuxolimab in advanced cancers. The table came from immunoSEQ multiplex PCR; TCRdb's copy has only in-frame clones and leaves some out. The sample consists of 81,000 or so clones, about 89% of them appearing once. Material: CD4+ or CD8+ T cells sorted from blood, obtained in a trial of the OX40 agonist ivuxolimab. These TCRs come from an adult with an advanced solid tumor such as melanoma, head and neck, liver or kidney cancer. The CDR3 runs from the conserved cysteine through the conserved F or W. Fields, in order: J gene, V gene, D gene, clone size, CDR3 DNA, CDR3 protein. A D gene is named only where the DNA matches it firmly. Clone size is given for some rows only: seen once, a few or many times, or a class if the clone is expanded.

TRBJ1-5,TRBV4-2,.,.,TGTGCCAGCAGCCAAGATTGGGGACAGCCCCAGCATTTT,CASSQDWGQPQHF
TRBJ2-2,TRBV27,.,.,TGTGCCAGCAGTTTAGGATGGGGAGGCACCGGGGAGCTGTTTTTT,CASSLGWGGTGELFF
TRBJ1-1,TRBV29-1,TRBD1,.,TGCAGCGTGGTACACAGGGGGCCCACTGAAGCTTTCTTT,CSVVHRGPTEAFF
TRBJ2-4,TRBV14,.,.,TGTGCCAGCAGCCAATTCTCCCCCCATGGGGCCAAAAACATTCAGTACTTC,CASSQFSPHGAKNIQYF
TRBJ2-1,TRBV27,.,once,TGTGCCAGCAGTCACCGGGACTTAGCATATTTCTTC,CASSHRDLAYFF
TRBJ1-5,TRBV19,.,.,TGTGCCAGTAGTATTTACCGAATAGCCAATCAGCCCCAGCATTTT,CASSIYRIANQPQHF
TRBJ2-3,TRBV28,.,.,TGTGCCAGCAGTACCCCCAGACTCGATCGAAAAGATACGCAGTATTTT,CASSTPRLDRKDTQYF
TRBJ1-5,TRBV15,.,.,TGTGCCACCGCGGGAGACGCTTATAGCAATCAGCCCCAGCATTTT,CATAGDAYSNQPQHF
TRBJ1-5,TRBV25-1,.,once,TGTGCCAGCAGTGAATGGGGCAACAATCAGCCCCAGCATTTT,CASSEWGNNQPQHF
TRBJ2-3,TRBV5-1,.,.,TGCGCCAGCAGCTCCTCGGGCACAGATACGCAGTATTTT,CASSSSGTDTQYF
TRBJ1-2,TRBV28,.,once,TGTGCCAGCAGTTTTTCACCTAACTATGGCTACACCTTC,CASSFSPNYGYTF
TRBJ1-6,TRBV30,.,.,TGTGCCTGGAGTGTACAGTATTCACCCCTCCACTTT,CAWSVQYSPLHF
TRBJ1-1,TRBV7-9,.,.,TGTGCCAGCAGCCTAGACAGGAACACTGAAGCTTTCTTT,CASSLDRNTEAFF
TRBJ2-1,TRBV2,.,.,TGTGCCAGCAGTGATGGGGGACTGAGCTCCTACAATGAGCAGTTCTTC,CASSDGGLSSYNEQFF
TRBJ1-2,TRBV9,.,.,TGTGCCAGCAGCGCCTCAGGGATCCGGGGCTACACCTTC,CASSASGIRGYTF